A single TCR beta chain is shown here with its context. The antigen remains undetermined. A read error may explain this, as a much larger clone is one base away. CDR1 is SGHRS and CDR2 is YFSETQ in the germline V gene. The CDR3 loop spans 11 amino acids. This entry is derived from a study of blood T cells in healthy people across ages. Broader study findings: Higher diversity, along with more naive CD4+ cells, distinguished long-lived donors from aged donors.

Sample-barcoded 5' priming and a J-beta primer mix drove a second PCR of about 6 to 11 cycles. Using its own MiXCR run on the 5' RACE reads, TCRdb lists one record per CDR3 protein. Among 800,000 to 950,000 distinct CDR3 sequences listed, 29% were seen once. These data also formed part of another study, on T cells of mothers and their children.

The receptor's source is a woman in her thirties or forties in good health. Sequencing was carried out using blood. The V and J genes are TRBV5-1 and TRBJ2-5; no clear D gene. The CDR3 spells CARSFMETQYF. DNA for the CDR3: TGCGCCAGGAGCTTTATGGAGACCCAGTACTTC.